Below are 10 T cell receptor beta chains sequenced from a single sample in a study of cytomegalovirus exposure and HLA in healthy donors. Measured with immunoSEQ multiplex PCR; TCRdb has only the in-frame clones, and not every one. The data contain some 260,000 clones, around 91% of them singletons. Sequenced input: PBMCs. The receptors here all came from a young woman in good health and CMV-seronegative.

V is TRBV4-1 and J is TRBJ2-7; perhaps TRBD1 as D (6 bases). CDR1 is MGHRA and CDR2 is YSYEKL in the germline V gene. CDR3 size: 14 residues. Between the trimmed V and J ends, which lost 1 base and 1 base, there was a span of 8 bases. The CDR3 DNA sequence: TGCGCCAGCAGCCAAGTTACAGGGTCCTACGAGCAGTACTTC. It is translated as CASSQVTGSYEQYF.

V gene TRBV2 combines with J gene TRBJ2-1; 14 nucleotides agree with TRBD2. The CDR3 is 18 residues long. The V and J ends lost 6 bases and 4 bases, in that order; junction bases with no gene match: 11. Germline values: CDR1 SNHLY, CDR2 FYNNEI. CDR3 coding DNA: TGTGCCAGCAGGGAAAAGGGACTAGCGGGAGTTTGGTACAATGAGCAGTTCTTC. As protein: CASREKGLAGVWYNEQFF.

The J gene is TRBJ1-1, the V gene TRBV5-1, with D perhaps matching TRBD1 (6 bases). Germline CDR1 is SGHRS and CDR2 is YFSETQ. This CDR3 has 16 amino acids. With 4 bases removed from V and 1 base from J, the gap between germline ends came to 17 bases. The CDR3 sequence: CASSPETGTSNTEAFF. For the CDR3, the DNA is TGCGCCAGCAGCCCAGAAACCGGGACATCGAACACTGAAGCTTTCTTT.

The chain links TRBV11-3 to TRBJ2-7; a possible D gene is TRBD2 (6 bases). CDR1 SGHNT and CDR2 YENEEA come from the germline V gene. The V and J ends lost 1 base and 3 bases respectively, with 19 bases between them. The CDR3 consists of 17 residues. The CDR3 sequence is CASSLAQLAGRNYEQYF. The CDR3 nucleotides are TGTGCCAGCAGCTTAGCACAGCTAGCTGGGAGGAACTACGAGCAGTACTTC.

The chain has TRBV9 and TRBJ2-1; 12 nucleotides agree with TRBD2. This CDR3 is built from 15 residues. J gave up 8 bases and V 3 bases, and 6 bases lay outside the gene matches. Germline values: CDR1 SGDLS, CDR2 YYNGEE. The CDR3 sequence is CASSGSSGRAHEQFF. As DNA, the CDR3 is TGTGCCAGCAGCGGATCTAGCGGGAGGGCCCATGAGCAGTTCTTC.

The rearrangement joins TRBV6-6 to TRBJ2-3, with D tentatively TRBD2 (5 bases). The V end lost 10 bases, the J end lost 3 bases, and 17 bases lay between the germline ends. Germline assignment: CDR1 MNHNY and CDR2 SVGAGI (reference sequence). The CDR3 is 14 amino acids. The CDR3 nucleotides read TGTGCCACGGGATTGGGAAGTAGAACAGATACGCAGTATTTT. As protein: CATGLGSRTDTQYF.

The chain has TRBV10-3 and TRBJ1-4; D unclear. The germline V gene has CDR1 ENHRY and CDR2 SYGVKD. The CDR3 totals 13 residues. Deletions cut 5 bases from V and 11 bases from J, with 15 bases between. CDR3 amino acids: CAISRPDREKLFF. CDR3 bases: TGTGCCATCAGTAGACCGGACCGGGAGAAACTGTTTTTT.

This clone was seen only once. The chain is built from TRBV6-1 and TRBJ2-7; no reliable D call. The V end lost 3 bases, the J end lost 0 bases, and 9 bases lay between the germline ends. Germline V gene sequence: CDR1 MNHNS, CDR2 SASEGT. The CDR3 extends over 14 amino acids. The CDR3 DNA follows: TGTGCCAGCAGTGAGGGCGCTTACTCCTACGAGCAGTACTTC. It specifies CASSEGAYSYEQYF.

The V call is TRBV7-9, the J call TRBJ2-1; tentatively, D is TRBD2 (6 bases). CDR3 length equals 16 residues. V lost 3 bases to trimming and J lost 0 bases, with 12 bases between them. The germline V gene has CDR1 SEHNR and CDR2 FQNEAQ (reference sequence). This CDR3 reads CASSLAERASYNEQFF. The CDR3 coding sequence is TGTGCCAGCAGCTTGGCAGAGCGGGCCTCCTACAATGAGCAGTTCTTC.

The chain uses TRBV11-3 and TRBJ2-7; 10 bases agree with TRBD2. The CDR3 consists of 16 residues. The V gene's germline CDR1 is SGHNT and CDR2 YENEEA. V shed 2 bases and J 4 bases; nucleotides not matched to a gene: 8. CDR3 loop: CASSLHPSGSGYEQYF. In DNA form, the CDR3 reads TGTGCCAGCAGCTTACATCCTAGCGGGAGTGGTTACGAGCAGTACTTC.